This T cell receptor beta chain is from a study of T-cell reconstitution after alpha-beta-depleted transplantation in children. Ten or more counts support this clonotype. The TCRbeta library incorporated unique molecular identifiers. MiXCR was run by TCRdb on the PCR reads, yielding one entry per CDR3 protein. The table lists about 230,000 distinct CDR3 sequences, approximately 9.7% of them singletons. This CDR3 contains 13 residues. Between the trimmed V and J ends, which lost 8 bases and 1 base, there was a span of 9 bases. The chain carries TRBV6-7 and TRBJ1-5; D remains unclear. TRBV6-7 is assigned to the ORF class and has an uncertain function. The sequence was obtained from a human donor who donated a stem cell graft to a child with SCID. The starting material was PBMCs from the stem cell graft donor, obtained from the stem cell graft. The CDR3 region is CASPPGSNQPQHF. The CDR3 DNA follows: TGTGCCAGCCCCCCGGGGAGCAATCAGCCCCAGCATTTT.